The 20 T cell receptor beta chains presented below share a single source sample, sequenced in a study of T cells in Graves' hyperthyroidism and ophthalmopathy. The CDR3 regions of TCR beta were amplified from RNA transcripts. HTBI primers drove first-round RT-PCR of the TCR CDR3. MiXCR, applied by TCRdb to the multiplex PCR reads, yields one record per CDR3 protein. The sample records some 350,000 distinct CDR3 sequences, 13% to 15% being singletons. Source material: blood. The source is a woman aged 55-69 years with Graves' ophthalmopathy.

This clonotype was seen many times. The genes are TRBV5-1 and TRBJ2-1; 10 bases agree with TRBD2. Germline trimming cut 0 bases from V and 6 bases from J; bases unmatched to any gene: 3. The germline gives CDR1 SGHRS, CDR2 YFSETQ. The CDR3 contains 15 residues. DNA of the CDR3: TGCGCCAGCAGCTTGGTGGCTAGCGGGAGCAATGAGCAGTTCTTC. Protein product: CASSLVASGSNEQFF.

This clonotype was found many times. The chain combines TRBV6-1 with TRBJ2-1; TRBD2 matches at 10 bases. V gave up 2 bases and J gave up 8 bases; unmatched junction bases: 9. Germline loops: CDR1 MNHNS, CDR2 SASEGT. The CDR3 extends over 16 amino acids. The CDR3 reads CASSEWGSGRGDEQFF. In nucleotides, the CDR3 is TGTGCCAGCAGTGAATGGGGAAGCGGGAGGGGGGATGAGCAGTTCTTC.

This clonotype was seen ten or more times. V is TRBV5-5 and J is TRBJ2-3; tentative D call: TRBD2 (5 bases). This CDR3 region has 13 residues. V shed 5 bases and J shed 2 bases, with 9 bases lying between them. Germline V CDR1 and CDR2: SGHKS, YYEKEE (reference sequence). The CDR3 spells CASRTGLTDTQYF. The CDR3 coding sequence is TGTGCCAGCAGGACCGGACTCACAGATACGCAGTATTTT.

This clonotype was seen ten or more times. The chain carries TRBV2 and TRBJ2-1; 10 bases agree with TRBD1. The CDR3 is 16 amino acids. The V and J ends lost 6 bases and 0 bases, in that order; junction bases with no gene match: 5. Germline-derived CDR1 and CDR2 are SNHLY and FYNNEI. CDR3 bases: TGTGCCAGCAGGGGGACAGGGGCCCACTCCTACAATGAGCAGTTCTTC. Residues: CASRGTGAHSYNEQFF.

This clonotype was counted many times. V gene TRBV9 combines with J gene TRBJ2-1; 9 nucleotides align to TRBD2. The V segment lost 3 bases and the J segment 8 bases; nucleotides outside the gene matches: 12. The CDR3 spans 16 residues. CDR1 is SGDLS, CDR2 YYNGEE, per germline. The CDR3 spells CASSGPSGTSLHEQFF. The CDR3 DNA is TGTGCCAGCAGCGGACCCTCGGGGACTAGCCTTCATGAGCAGTTCTTC.

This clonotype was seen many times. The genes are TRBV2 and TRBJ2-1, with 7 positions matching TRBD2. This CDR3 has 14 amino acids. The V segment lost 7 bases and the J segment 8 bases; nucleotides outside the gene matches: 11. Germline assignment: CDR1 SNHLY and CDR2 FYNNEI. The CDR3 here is CASKKFGGGDEQFF. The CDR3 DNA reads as TGTGCCAGCAAGAAATTTGGGGGGGGGGATGAGCAGTTCTTC.

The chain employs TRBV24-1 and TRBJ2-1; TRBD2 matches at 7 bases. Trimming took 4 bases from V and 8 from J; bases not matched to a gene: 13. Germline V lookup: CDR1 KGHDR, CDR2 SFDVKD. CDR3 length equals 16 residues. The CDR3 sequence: CATSDTGLVGGDEQFF. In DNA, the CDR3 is TGTGCCACCAGTGACACAGGACTAGTGGGAGGCGATGAGCAGTTCTTC.

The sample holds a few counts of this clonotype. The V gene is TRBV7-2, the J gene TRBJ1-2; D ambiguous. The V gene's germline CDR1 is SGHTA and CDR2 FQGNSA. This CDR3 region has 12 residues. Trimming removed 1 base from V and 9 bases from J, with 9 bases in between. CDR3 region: CASSLVRGSYTF. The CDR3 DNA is TGTGCCAGCAGCTTAGTCAGAGGTAGCTACACCTTC.

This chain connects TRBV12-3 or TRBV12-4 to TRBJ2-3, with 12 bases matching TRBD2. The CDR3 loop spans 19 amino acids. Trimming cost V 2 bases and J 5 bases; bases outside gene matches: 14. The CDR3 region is CASSLRRTSGIPSGDTQYF. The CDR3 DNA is TGTGCCAGCAGTTTAAGGCGGACTAGCGGGATCCCAAGTGGAGATACGCAGTATTTT.

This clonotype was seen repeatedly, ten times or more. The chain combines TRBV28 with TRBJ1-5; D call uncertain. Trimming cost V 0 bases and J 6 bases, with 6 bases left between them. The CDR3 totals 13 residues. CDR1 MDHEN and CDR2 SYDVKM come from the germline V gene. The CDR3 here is CASSLWESQPQHF. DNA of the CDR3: TGTGCCAGCAGTTTATGGGAAAGTCAGCCCCAGCATTTT.

CDR3 in DNA: TGCAGTGCCCTCGCCGGGGGCGGGTACGAGCAGTACTTC. It is translated as CSALAGGGYEQYF. The rearrangement uses TRBV20-1 and TRBJ2-7; D may be TRBD1 or TRBD2 (6 bases each). Trimming shortened V by 6 bases and J by 4 bases, and 16 bases separated the two germline ends. This CDR3 comprises 13 residues. Germline-derived CDR1 and CDR2 are DFQATT and SNEGSKA (reference sequence).

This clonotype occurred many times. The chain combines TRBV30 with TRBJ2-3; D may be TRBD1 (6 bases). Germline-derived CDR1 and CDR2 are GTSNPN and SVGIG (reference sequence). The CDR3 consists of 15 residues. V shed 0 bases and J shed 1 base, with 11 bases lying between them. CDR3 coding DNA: TGTGCCTGGAGTGTACAGGGCAGGGGCACAGATACGCAGTATTTT. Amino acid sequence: CAWSVQGRGTDTQYF.

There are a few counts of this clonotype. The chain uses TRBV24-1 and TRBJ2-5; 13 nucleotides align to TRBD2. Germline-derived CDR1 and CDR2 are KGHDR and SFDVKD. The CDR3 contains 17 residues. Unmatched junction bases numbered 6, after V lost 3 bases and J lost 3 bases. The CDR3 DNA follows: TGTGCCACCAGTGATGTGGGACTAGCGGGGACAGAAGAGACCCAGTACTTC. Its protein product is CATSDVGLAGTEETQYF.

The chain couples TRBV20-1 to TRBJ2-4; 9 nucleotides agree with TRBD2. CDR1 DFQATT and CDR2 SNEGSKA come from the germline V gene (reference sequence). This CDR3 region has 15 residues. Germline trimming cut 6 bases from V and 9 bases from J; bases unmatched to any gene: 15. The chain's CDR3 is CSARSAGGPDGIQYF. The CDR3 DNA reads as TGCAGTGCCCGATCCGCGGGAGGGCCTGATGGCATTCAGTACTTC.

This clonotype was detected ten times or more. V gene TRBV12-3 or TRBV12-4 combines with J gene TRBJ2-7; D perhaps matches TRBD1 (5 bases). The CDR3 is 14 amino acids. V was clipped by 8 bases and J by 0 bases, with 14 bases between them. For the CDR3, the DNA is TGTGCCAGCCGTACAGGAGCAGCCTCCTACGAGCAGTACTTC. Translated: CASRTGAASYEQYF.

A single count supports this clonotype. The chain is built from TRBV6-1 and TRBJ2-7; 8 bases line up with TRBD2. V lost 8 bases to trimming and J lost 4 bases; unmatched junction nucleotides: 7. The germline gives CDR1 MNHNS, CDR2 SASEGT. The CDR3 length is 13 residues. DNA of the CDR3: TGTGCCAGCCTGCCGGGACTAGTATACGAGCAGTACTTC. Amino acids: CASLPGLVYEQYF.

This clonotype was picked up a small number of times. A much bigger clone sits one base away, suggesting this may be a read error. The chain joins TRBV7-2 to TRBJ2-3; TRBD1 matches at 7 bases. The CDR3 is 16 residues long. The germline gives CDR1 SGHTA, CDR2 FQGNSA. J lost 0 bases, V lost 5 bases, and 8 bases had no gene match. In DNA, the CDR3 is TGTGCCAGCAGCGGATGCAGGGGGTCTAGCACAGATACGCAGTATTTT. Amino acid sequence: CASSGCRGSSTDTQYF.

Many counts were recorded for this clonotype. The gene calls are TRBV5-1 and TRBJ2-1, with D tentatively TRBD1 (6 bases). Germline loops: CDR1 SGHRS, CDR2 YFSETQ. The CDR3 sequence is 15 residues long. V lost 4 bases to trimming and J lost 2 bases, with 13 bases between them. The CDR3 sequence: CASSLNGQTYNEQFF. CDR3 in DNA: TGCGCCAGCAGCCTGAATGGACAGACCTACAATGAGCAGTTCTTC.

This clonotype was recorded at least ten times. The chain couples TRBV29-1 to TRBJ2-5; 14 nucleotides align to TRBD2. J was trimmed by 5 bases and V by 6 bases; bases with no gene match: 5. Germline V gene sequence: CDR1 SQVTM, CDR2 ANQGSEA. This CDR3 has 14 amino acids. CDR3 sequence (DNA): TGCAGCGTCGGGGGGACTAGCGGGAGCGAGACCCAGTACTTC. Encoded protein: CSVGGTSGSETQYF. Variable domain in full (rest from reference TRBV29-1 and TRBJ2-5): SAVISQKPSRDICQRGTSLTIQCQVDSQVTMMFWYRQQPGQSLTLIATANQGSEATYESGFVIDKFPISRPNLTFSTLTVSNMSPEDSSIYLCSVGGTSGSETQYFGPGTRLLVL.

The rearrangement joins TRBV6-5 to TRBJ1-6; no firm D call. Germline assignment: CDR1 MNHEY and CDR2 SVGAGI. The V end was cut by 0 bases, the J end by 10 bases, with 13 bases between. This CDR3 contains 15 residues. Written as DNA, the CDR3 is TGTGCCAGCAGTTACTCGACCCCGGACCGCTCACCCCTCCACTTT. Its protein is CASSYSTPDRSPLHF.